The 20 T cell receptor beta chains below come from one sample, sequenced in a study of tumor and adjacent non-tumor tissue in lung cancer. Three rounds of nested PCR, following a modified ARM-PCR protocol, produced the TCRbeta library. TCRdb ran MiXCR on the multiplex PCR reads and lists one entry per CDR3 protein. This sample carries 200,000 or so distinct CDR3 sequences, over 55% of them seen once, and the ten largest clones take roughly a quarter. RNA was extracted from bulk tissue without any cell sorting. Sample: lung tumor tissue. The source of these receptors is a man between 60 and 75 years old with non-small cell lung cancer.

The sample holds one count of this clonotype. One end of the junction does not line up with germline, which may come from a read error. J is TRBJ2-1 and V is TRBV5-1, with TRBD2 identical over 8 bases. This CDR3 has 17 residues. Germline loops: CDR1 SGHRS, CDR2 YFSETQ. In DNA form, the CDR3 reads TGCGACAGCAGCTATACGGGAAGCGGGGGAGCCTACAATGAGCAGTTCTTC. Protein sequence: CDSSYTGSGGAYNEQFF. The full variable domain, with the rest looked up from reference TRBV5-1 and TRBJ2-1, is KAGVTQTPRYLIKTRGQQVTLSCSPISGHRSVSWYQQTPGQGLQFLFEYFSETQRNKGNFPGRFSGRQFSNSRSEMNVSTLELGDSALYLCDSSYTGSGGAYNEQFFGPGTRLTVL.

There are a few counts of this clonotype. The chain is built from TRBV6-5 and TRBJ2-2; 9 nucleotides agree with TRBD1. CDR3 length: 16 residues. Germline CDR1 and CDR2: MNHEY and SVGAGI. V lost 6 bases and J lost 6; bases outside the gene matches: 11. In DNA form, the CDR3 reads TGTGCCAGCAGGGGGACAGGGAAGAAATTTTCCGGGGAGCTGTTTTTT. Amino acids: CASRGTGKKFSGELFF.

Turning to this clonotype: The conserved phenylalanine or tryptophan normally closing the CDR3 is absent here, so this likely arose from a read error. This chain connects TRBV20-1 to TRBJ2-1; 10 nucleotides align to TRBD2. Germline V CDR1 and CDR2: DFQATT, SNEGSKA (reference sequence). The CDR3 runs to 15 residues. The chain's CDR3 is CSAQLSGRRYNKQFL. In DNA form, the CDR3 reads TGCAGTGCTCAACTTAGCGGGAGGAGGTACAATAAGCAGTTCCTC.

The chain joins TRBV5-1 to TRBJ2-2; 7 bases map to TRBD1. With 5 bases clipped from V and 2 bases from J, the junction kept 6 bases outside the gene matches. CDR3 size: 15 residues. Germline CDR1 reads SGHRS; CDR2 reads YFSETQ. The chain's CDR3 is CASSPGQTNTGELFF. The CDR3 region has the DNA TGCGCCAGCAGTCCGGGACAGACAAACACCGGGGAGCTGTTTTTT.

The chain carries TRBV5-5 and TRBJ2-3; TRBD2 is a possible D gene (6 bases). The CDR3 loop spans 15 amino acids. CDR1 is SGHKS and CDR2 is YYEKEE in the germline V gene (reference sequence). V lost 8 bases, J lost 4 bases, and 20 bases lay in between. CDR3 sequence reads: CASSHAGRRADTQYF. The CDR3 DNA is TGTGCCAGTAGTCACGCGGGGAGAAGGGCAGATACGCAGTATTTT.

This sequence joins TRBV4-2 and TRBJ2-1, with D tentatively TRBD2 (5 bases). With 2 bases removed from V and 9 bases from J, the gap between germline ends came to 23 bases. CDR3 length: 17 amino acids. In germline, CDR1 is LGHNA, CDR2 YNFKEQ. The CDR3: CASSQPKRTRDSAEQFF. CDR3 nucleotide sequence: TGTGCCAGCAGCCAACCCAAAAGGACGAGGGATTCCGCTGAGCAGTTCTTC.

As to this clonotype: One end of the junction varies from germline; a read error may be responsible. The chain combines TRBV4-2 with TRBJ1-2, with 7 bases identical to TRBD1. The CDR3 runs to 16 residues. CDR1 is LGHNA, CDR2 YNFKEQ, per germline. The CDR3 DNA follows: TGTGCCAGCAGCCCCACTGCGGGGACAGAGGGGGATGGCTACATCTTC. It translates to CASSPTAGTEGDGYIF.

Remarks on this clonotype: The junction departs from germline at one end; a sequencing error may be responsible. The chain recombines TRBV6-1 with TRBJ2-3; possible D gene TRBD2, 6 bases. Germline CDR1 reads MNHNS; CDR2 reads SASEGT. The CDR3 is 17 residues long. The CDR3 loop is CASSVLGRRGVTDTQYF. The CDR3 nucleotides read TGTGCCAGCAGCGTCCTGGGTAGGCGGGGCGTCACAGATACGCAATATTTT.

To note about this clonotype: Compared with germline, one end of the junction differs, possibly owing to a read error. The chain is built from TRBV20-1 and TRBJ1-2; the D is unclear. Germline loops: CDR1 DFQATT, CDR2 SNEGSKA (reference sequence). This CDR3 spans 13 amino acids. The CDR3 sequence is CSARDITNYGYTF. The DNA of the CDR3 is TGCAGTGCTAGAGACATAACTAACTATGGCTACACTTTC.

About this clonotype: A junction boundary mismatches the germline segment, possibly from a read error. V gene TRBV2 combines with J gene TRBJ2-5; 9 bases fit TRBD1. Germline assignment: CDR1 SNHLY and CDR2 FYNNEI. This CDR3 is built from 15 residues. The CDR3 region has the DNA TGTACCAGCGGCGGGGACAGGGAGTCTCAAGAGACCCAGTACTTC. It yields the protein CTSGGDRESQETQYF.

In the case of this clonotype: A read error may produce the germline difference seen at one junction end. The chain uses TRBV12-3 or TRBV12-4 and TRBJ1-1; D perhaps matches TRBD1 (5 bases). CDR3 length equals 13 residues. CDR3 amino acids: CASRGFLNPEAFF. CDR3 sequence (DNA): TGTGCCAGCCGGGGGTTCTTGAACCCTGAAGCTTTCTTT.

The V and J genes are TRBV11-3 and TRBJ2-3; D may correspond to TRBD1 or TRBD2 (6 bases each). Germline lookup yields CDR1 SGHNT and CDR2 YENEEA. This CDR3 is built from 19 residues. The germline V and J ends were trimmed by 9 bases and 1 base, with 29 bases remaining between them. CDR3 region: CASSLDLLEVGGRTDTQYF. The CDR3 coding sequence is TGTGCCAGTAGTTTAGATCTCCTAGAAGTCGGGGGCCGCACAGATACGCAGTATTTT.

The chain carries TRBV7-3 and TRBJ2-1; no definite D call. V was clipped by 4 bases and J by 1 base, with 11 bases between them. This CDR3 comprises 15 residues. Germline CDR1 is SGHTA and CDR2 is FQGTGA. The CDR3 coding sequence is TGTGCCAGCAGCTCTATAGTGGGGTCCTACAATGAGCAGTTCTTC. Translating it yields CASSSIVGSYNEQFF.

Concerning this clonotype: A junction end diverges from the germline sequence, so it may reflect a read error. This chain uses TRBV6-5 with TRBJ2-7; tentative D call: TRBD2 (6 bases). The germline V gene encodes CDR1 MNHEY and CDR2 SVGAGI. There are 14 residues in the CDR3. The CDR3 region is CASRAGGTSYVQYF. Written as DNA, the CDR3 is TGTGCCAGCAGAGCCGGGGGTACCTCATACGTGCAGTACTTC.

This clonotype was observed a handful of times. The rearrangement joins TRBV2 to TRBJ2-4, with D possibly being TRBD2 (6 bases). Looked up from germline, CDR1 is SNHLY and CDR2 is FYNNEI. V lost 6 bases, J lost 0 bases, and 6 bases lay in between. The CDR3 consists of 13 residues. The DNA for the CDR3 is TGTGCCAGCAGGGAGGGAGCCAAAAACATTCAGTACTTC. This codes for CASREGAKNIQYF.

The chain employs TRBV23-1 and TRBJ2-7, with 8 bases aligning to TRBD1. Being an ORF, TRBV23-1 has a function that is uncertain. This CDR3 is 13 amino acids long. V was clipped by 5 bases and J by 5 bases; unmatched bases: 5. DNA for the CDR3: TGCGCCAGCAGTAAGGACAGGGAACACGAGCAGTACTTC. This gives the protein CASSKDREHEQYF.

This clonotype showed up just once. Since the CDR3 does not end with the conserved phenylalanine or tryptophan, this likely comes from a read error. J is TRBJ2-5 and V is TRBV11-1; D is perhaps TRBD1 or TRBD2 (6 bases each). The ends were cut back, 6 bases at V and 11 bases at J, with 22 bases in the middle. The length of the CDR3 is 14 residues. The V gene's germline CDR1 is SGHAT and CDR2 FQDESV (reference sequence). The chain's CDR3 is CASRTEVGAGTQYY. The CDR3, as DNA: TGTGCCAGCAGGACGGAGGTTGGGGCGGGGACACAGTACTAC.

This clonotype occurred many times. This sequence joins TRBV29-1 and TRBJ1-6; TRBD1 matches 7 bases. The germline gives CDR1 SQVTM, CDR2 ANQGSEA. The length of the CDR3 is 15 residues. Trimming at V came to 5 bases and at J to 0 bases, leaving 4 bases not matched to a gene. CDR3 protein: CSVKTGSSYNSPLHF. The CDR3 nucleotides read TGCAGCGTTAAGACAGGGAGCTCCTATAATTCACCCCTCCACTTT.

This rearrangement joins TRBV20-1 to TRBJ2-3; D ambiguous. V dropped 4 bases and J dropped 2 bases, with 13 bases sitting between them. The germline V gene has CDR1 DFQATT and CDR2 SNEGSKA (reference sequence). The CDR3 covers 14 residues. The CDR3 region has the DNA TGCAGTGCTAAAGTTTTTGTGAACACAGATACGCAGTATTTT. It translates to CSAKVFVNTDTQYF.

The genes are TRBV29-1 and TRBJ2-7, with unresolved D. V was shortened by 4 bases and J by 11 bases, with 27 bases between the two germline ends. The CDR3 has 15 residues. Germline CDR1 and CDR2: SQVTM and ANQGSEA. CDR3 protein: CSVVIRAEGPGEEYF. The CDR3 DNA reads as TGCAGCGTTGTTATCCGGGCGGAAGGGCCTGGTGAGGAGTACTTC.